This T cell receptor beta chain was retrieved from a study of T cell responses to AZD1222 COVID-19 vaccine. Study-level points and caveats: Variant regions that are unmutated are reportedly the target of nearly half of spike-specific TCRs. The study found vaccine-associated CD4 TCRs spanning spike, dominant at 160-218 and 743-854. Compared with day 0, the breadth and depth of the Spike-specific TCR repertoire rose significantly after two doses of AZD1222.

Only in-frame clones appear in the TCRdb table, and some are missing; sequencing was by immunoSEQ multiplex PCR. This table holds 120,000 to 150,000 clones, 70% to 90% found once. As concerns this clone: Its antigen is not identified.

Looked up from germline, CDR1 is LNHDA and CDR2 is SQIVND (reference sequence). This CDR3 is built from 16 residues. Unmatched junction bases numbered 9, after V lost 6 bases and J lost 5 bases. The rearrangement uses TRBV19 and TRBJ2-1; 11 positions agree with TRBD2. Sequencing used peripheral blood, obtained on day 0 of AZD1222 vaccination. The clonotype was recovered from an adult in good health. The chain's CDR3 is CASSNSGGVRDNEQFF. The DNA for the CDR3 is TGTGCCAGTAGCAATAGCGGGGGGGTTAGGGACAATGAGCAGTTCTTC.